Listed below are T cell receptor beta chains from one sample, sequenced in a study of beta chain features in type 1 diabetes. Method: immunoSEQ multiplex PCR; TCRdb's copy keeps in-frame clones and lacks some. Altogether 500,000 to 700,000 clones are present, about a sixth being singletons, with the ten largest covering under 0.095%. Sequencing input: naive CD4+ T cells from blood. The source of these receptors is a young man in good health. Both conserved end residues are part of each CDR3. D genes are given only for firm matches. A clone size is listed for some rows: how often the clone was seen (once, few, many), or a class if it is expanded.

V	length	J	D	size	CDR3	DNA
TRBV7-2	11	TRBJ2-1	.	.	CASSLVDEQFF	TGTGCCAGCAGCCTAGTGGATGAGCAGTTCTTC
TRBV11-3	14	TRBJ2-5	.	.	CASSARGTRETQYF	TGTGCCAGCAGTGCACGGGGGACAAGAGAGACCCAGTACTTC
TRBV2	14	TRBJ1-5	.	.	CASSGTGSNQPQHF	TGTGCCAGCAGCGGGACGGGTAGCAATCAGCCCCAGCATTTT
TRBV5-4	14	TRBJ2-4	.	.	CASSLGLAKNIQYF	TGTGCCAGCAGCTTGGGTTTAGCCAAAAACATTCAGTACTTC
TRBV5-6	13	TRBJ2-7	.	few	CASSLRLVYEQYF	TGTGCCAGCAGCCTTCGACTGGTCTACGAGCAGTACTTC
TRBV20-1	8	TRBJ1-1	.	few	CSVAEAFF	TGCAGTGTAGCAGAAGCTTTCTTT
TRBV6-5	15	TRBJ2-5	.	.	CASRSRDPSVDTQYF	TGTGCCAGCAGATCTCGGGACCCCTCCGTCGATACCCAGTACTTC
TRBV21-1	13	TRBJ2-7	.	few	CASTGLAGYEQYF	TGTGCCAGCACTGGACTAGCGGGATATGAGCAGTACTTC
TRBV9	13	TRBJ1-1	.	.	CASSASPSTEAFF	TGTGCCAGCAGCGCAAGCCCGTCGACTGAAGCTTTCTTT
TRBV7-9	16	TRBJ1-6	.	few	CASSFAGREGGSPLHF	TGTGCCAGCAGCTTCGCAGGACGGGAGGGTGGTTCACCCCTCCACTTT
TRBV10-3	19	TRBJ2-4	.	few	CAISESIVPRTEAKNIQYF	TGTGCCATCAGTGAGTCGATTGTTCCTCGGACAGAAGCCAAAAACATTCAGTACTTC
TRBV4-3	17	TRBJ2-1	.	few	CASSQVRVSGGLNEQFF	TGCGCCAGCAGCCAAGTAAGGGTTAGCGGAGGGCTCAATGAGCAGTTCTTC
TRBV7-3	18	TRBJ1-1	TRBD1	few	CASSSKLIQGGLNTEAFF	TGTGCCAGCAGCTCGAAACTTATACAGGGGGGATTGAACACTGAAGCTTTCTTT
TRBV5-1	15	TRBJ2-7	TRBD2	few	CASSLVSGGTYEQYF	TGCGCCAGCAGCTTGGTTTCGGGGGGGACCTACGAGCAGTACTTC
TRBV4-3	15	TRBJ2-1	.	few	CASSQDRLSYNEQFF	TGCGCCAGCAGCCAAGATAGGCTTTCCTACAATGAGCAGTTCTTC
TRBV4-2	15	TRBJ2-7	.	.	CASSPQGRALYEQYF	TGTGCCAGCAGCCCACAGGGACGTGCCCTCTACGAGCAGTACTTC
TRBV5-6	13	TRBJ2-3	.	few	CASSLVSTDTQYF	TGTGCCAGCAGCTTGGTTTCAACAGATACGCAGTATTTT
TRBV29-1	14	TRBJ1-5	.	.	CSVQPGRYNQPQHF	TGCAGCGTCCAACCGGGACGGTACAATCAGCCCCAGCATTTT
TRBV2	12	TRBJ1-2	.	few	CASNNPIRGYTF	TGTGCCAGCAACAACCCGATACGTGGCTACACCTTC
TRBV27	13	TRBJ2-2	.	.	CASSFGNTGELFF	TGTGCCAGCAGTTTTGGGAACACCGGGGAGCTGTTTTTT
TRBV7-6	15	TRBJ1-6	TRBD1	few	CASSFRDSENSPLHF	TGTGCCAGCAGCTTCCGGGACAGCGAGAATTCACCCCTCCACTTT
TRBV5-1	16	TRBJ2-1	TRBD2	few	CASTRGGLGNHNEQFF	TGCGCCAGCACGAGGGGAGGGCTCGGGAACCACAATGAGCAGTTCTTC
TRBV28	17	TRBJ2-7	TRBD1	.	CASSLRFGTGGFYEQYF	TGTGCCAGCAGTTTACGGTTTGGGACAGGGGGTTTCTACGAGCAGTACTTC
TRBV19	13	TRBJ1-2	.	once	CASSTGPNYGYTF	TGTGCCAGTAGTACAGGGCCAAACTATGGCTACACCTTC
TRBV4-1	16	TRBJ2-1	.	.	CASSPGLTGGDNEQFF	TGCGCCAGCAGCCCTGGGCTGACAGGCGGAGACAATGAGCAGTTCTTC
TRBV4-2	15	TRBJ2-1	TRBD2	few	CASSHSSGRRDEQFF	TGTGCCAGCAGCCATAGTAGCGGGAGGCGTGATGAGCAGTTCTTC
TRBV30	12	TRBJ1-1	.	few	CAWSVGVSQAFF	TGTGCCTGGAGTGTCGGGGTATCCCAAGCTTTCTTT
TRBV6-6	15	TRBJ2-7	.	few	CASRPPRDSSYEQYF	TGTGCCAGCAGACCACCTCGAGACAGCTCCTACGAGCAGTACTTC